The sequence of this T cell receptor (beta chain) was determined in a study of graft-versus-host responses after intestinal transplantation. The overall study: The recipients all started with anti-thymocyte globulin induction and then took tacrolimus and steroids for about 3 years.

Generated by immunoSEQ multiplex PCR, the TCRdb table keeps only in-frame clones and is missing some. The sample consists of some 110,000 clones, roughly nine tenths of them appearing once. Trimming removed 4 bases at V and 7 bases at J, with 7 bases between. Germline lookup yields CDR1 MDHEN and CDR2 SYDVKM. CDR3 length: 12 residues. Comment on this clone: As yet, its antigen is unknown.

Study conclusions and caveats: Maximum circulating GvH clone levels tracked with early post-transplant HvG decreases.

The sequencing here drew on unstimulated CD4+ T cells sorted from spleen or lymph node cells, taken before intestinal transplant. The rearrangement uses TRBV28 and TRBJ1-4; D unresolved. This receptor was obtained from a human donor who received an intestinal transplant. CDR3 protein: CASSSNIEKLFF. CDR3 DNA sequence: TGTGCCAGCAGTTCAAACATTGAAAAACTGTTTTTT.